The rows below give T cell receptor beta chains drawn from one sample of a study of CD8+ T cells in alopecia areata. The table came from immunoSEQ multiplex PCR; TCRdb's copy has only in-frame clones and leaves some out. The repertoire holds around 110,000 clones, with about three fifths as singletons. The material was CD8+ T cells sorted from blood, obtained at week 24, from a patient treated with tofacitinib. These receptors all stem from a human donor with alopecia areata. Both conserved end residues are part of each CDR3. Each record gives: clone size, V gene, D gene, J gene, CDR3 protein, CDR3 DNA. D genes are given only for firm matches. Rows may omit the clone size; those that give it use once, few, many or a size class.

clone_size: few; v_call: TRBV7-9; d_call: -; j_call: TRBJ2-3; cdr3_aa: CASNPGVSSTDTQYF; cdr3_nt: TGTGCCAGCAATCCCGGGGTCTCTAGCACAGATACGCAGTATTTT
clone_size: few; v_call: TRBV27; d_call: -; j_call: TRBJ2-5; cdr3_aa: CASSPWTRGETQYF; cdr3_nt: TGTGCCAGCAGTCCATGGACCCGAGGGGAGACCCAGTACTTC
clone_size: -; v_call: TRBV2; d_call: -; j_call: TRBJ1-2; cdr3_aa: CASTAGAYGYTF; cdr3_nt: TGTGCCAGCACGGCAGGGGCCTATGGCTACACCTTC
clone_size: few; v_call: TRBV6-1; d_call: -; j_call: TRBJ1-2; cdr3_aa: CASSPWSADYGYTF; cdr3_nt: TGTGCCAGCAGCCCCTGGAGCGCGGACTATGGCTACACCTTC
clone_size: -; v_call: TRBV14; d_call: -; j_call: TRBJ1-5; cdr3_aa: CASSQGGRPQHF; cdr3_nt: TGTGCCAGCAGCCAAGGGGGCCGGCCCCAGCATTTT
clone_size: -; v_call: TRBV27; d_call: -; j_call: TRBJ1-5; cdr3_aa: CASSLDGGPQHF; cdr3_nt: TGTGCCAGCAGTTTAGATGGAGGGCCCCAGCATTTT
clone_size: few; v_call: TRBV10-3; d_call: -; j_call: TRBJ2-2; cdr3_aa: CASRVERAPPELFF; cdr3_nt: TGTGCCAGCAGGGTGGAAAGGGCACCACCGGAGCTGTTTTTT
clone_size: -; v_call: TRBV30; d_call: TRBD1; j_call: TRBJ2-7; cdr3_aa: CAWSLGTGANEQYF; cdr3_nt: TGTGCCTGGAGTCTCGGGACAGGGGCCAACGAGCAGTACTTC
clone_size: once; v_call: TRBV30; d_call: -; j_call: TRBJ1-2; cdr3_aa: CAWSVGGGYGYTF; cdr3_nt: TGTGCCTGGAGTGTAGGAGGGGGCTATGGCTACACCTTC
clone_size: -; v_call: TRBV30; d_call: -; j_call: TRBJ1-1; cdr3_aa: CAWKFNSGTEAFF; cdr3_nt: TGTGCCTGGAAATTTAATTCAGGCACTGAAGCTTTCTTT
clone_size: -; v_call: TRBV29-1; d_call: TRBD2; j_call: TRBJ2-1; cdr3_aa: CSGVAGGRNEQFF; cdr3_nt: TGCAGCGGAGTAGCGGGGGGGCGTAATGAGCAGTTCTTC
clone_size: -; v_call: TRBV5-6; d_call: TRBD1; j_call: TRBJ1-2; cdr3_aa: CASSWGQNHYTF; cdr3_nt: TGTGCCAGCAGCTGGGGACAGAACCACTACACCTTC
clone_size: few; v_call: TRBV7-9; d_call: -; j_call: TRBJ2-1; cdr3_aa: CASSLRGDEQFF; cdr3_nt: TGTGCCAGCAGCTTAAGGGGCGATGAGCAGTTCTTC
clone_size: once; v_call: TRBV6-1; d_call: -; j_call: TRBJ2-7; cdr3_aa: CASSEGGSYEQYF; cdr3_nt: TGTGCCAGCAGTGAAGGAGGGTCTTACGAGCAGTACTTC
clone_size: -; v_call: TRBV20-1; d_call: -; j_call: TRBJ1-2; cdr3_aa: CSATLNYGYTF; cdr3_nt: TGCAGTGCTACGCTTAACTATGGCTACACCTTC
clone_size: -; v_call: TRBV4-3; d_call: -; j_call: TRBJ2-5; cdr3_aa: CASSQDWGGLWETQYF; cdr3_nt: TGCGCCAGCAGCCAAGACTGGGGGGGGCTGTGGGAGACCCAGTACTTC
clone_size: -; v_call: TRBV13; d_call: TRBD2; j_call: TRBJ2-5; cdr3_aa: CASSFRTSRETQYF; cdr3_nt: TGTGCCAGCAGCTTCCGGACTAGTAGAGAGACCCAGTACTTC
clone_size: few; v_call: TRBV5-1; d_call: -; j_call: TRBJ2-1; cdr3_aa: CASGLFGDEQFF; cdr3_nt: TGCGCCAGCGGTTTGTTCGGGGATGAGCAGTTCTTC
clone_size: -; v_call: TRBV27; d_call: -; j_call: TRBJ1-1; cdr3_aa: CASSLSPTRAEAFF; cdr3_nt: TGTGCCAGCAGTTTATCGCCAACTAGGGCTGAAGCTTTCTTT
clone_size: -; v_call: TRBV13; d_call: TRBD1; j_call: TRBJ2-7; cdr3_aa: CASSSALGWHEGALSSYEQYF; cdr3_nt: TGTGCCAGCAGCTCCGCCCTCGGGTGGCATGAGGGGGCCCTAAGCTCCTACGAGCAGTACTTC
clone_size: -; v_call: TRBV7-9; d_call: -; j_call: TRBJ1-2; cdr3_aa: CASSLDVGIGYTF; cdr3_nt: TGTGCCAGCAGCTTGGATGTAGGAATTGGCTACACCTTC
clone_size: -; v_call: TRBV4-2; d_call: TRBD1; j_call: TRBJ2-1; cdr3_aa: CASSRDPATGKYNEQFF; cdr3_nt: TGTGCCAGCAGCCGGGACCCAGCGACAGGGAAGTACAATGAGCAGTTCTTC
clone_size: -; v_call: TRBV7-6; d_call: TRBD1; j_call: TRBJ2-1; cdr3_aa: CASSLSQGVVNEQFF; cdr3_nt: TGTGCCAGCAGCCTATCGCAGGGGGTGGTCAATGAGCAGTTCTTC
clone_size: -; v_call: TRBV7-3; d_call: -; j_call: TRBJ2-2; cdr3_aa: CASSPLLGELFF; cdr3_nt: TGTGCCAGCAGCCCCCTACTCGGGGAGCTGTTTTTT
clone_size: -; v_call: TRBV6-9; d_call: -; j_call: TRBJ2-7; cdr3_aa: CASSYYRGTSYEQYF; cdr3_nt: TGTGCCAGCAGTTATTATCGCGGTACCTCCTACGAGCAGTACTTC
clone_size: few; v_call: TRBV6-5; d_call: TRBD1; j_call: TRBJ1-2; cdr3_aa: CASSQGDGYTF; cdr3_nt: TGTGCCAGCAGTCAGGGGGACGGCTACACCTTC
clone_size: medium-sized; v_call: TRBV6-4; d_call: -; j_call: TRBJ2-3; cdr3_aa: CASSDGGADTQYF; cdr3_nt: TGTGCCAGCAGTGACGGGGGGGCCGATACGCAGTATTTT
clone_size: -; v_call: TRBV7-9; d_call: TRBD1; j_call: TRBJ1-5; cdr3_aa: CASSNTQGAGQPQHF; cdr3_nt: TGTGCCAGCAGCAATACTCAGGGGGCAGGTCAGCCCCAGCATTTT
clone_size: -; v_call: TRBV15; d_call: -; j_call: TRBJ2-7; cdr3_aa: CATSVSGNSYEQYF; cdr3_nt: TGTGCCACCTCCGTGTCAGGGAACTCCTACGAGCAGTACTTC
clone_size: -; v_call: TRBV4-2; d_call: -; j_call: TRBJ2-7; cdr3_aa: CASSPSVSYEQYF; cdr3_nt: TGTGCCAGCAGCCCATCAGTCTCCTACGAGCAGTACTTC
clone_size: -; v_call: TRBV6-5; d_call: TRBD2; j_call: TRBJ2-1; cdr3_aa: CASSYVGGYHNEQFF; cdr3_nt: TGTGCCAGCAGTTACGTCGGGGGGTACCACAATGAGCAGTTCTTC
clone_size: -; v_call: TRBV6-5; d_call: -; j_call: TRBJ2-5; cdr3_aa: CASRFVPAGETQYF; cdr3_nt: TGTGCCAGCAGATTCGTCCCGGCCGGGGAGACCCAGTACTTC
clone_size: -; v_call: TRBV7-9; d_call: -; j_call: TRBJ2-5; cdr3_aa: CASSLVDAEVETQYF; cdr3_nt: TGTGCCAGCAGCTTAGTTGACGCAGAAGTAGAGACCCAGTACTTC
clone_size: -; v_call: TRBV29-1; d_call: -; j_call: TRBJ2-5; cdr3_aa: CSVVGIGETQYF; cdr3_nt: TGCAGCGTTGTGGGTATCGGGGAGACCCAGTACTTC
clone_size: -; v_call: TRBV6-5; d_call: -; j_call: TRBJ2-5; cdr3_aa: CASSLTSEQETQYF; cdr3_nt: TGTGCCAGCAGCCTTACTTCGGAACAAGAGACCCAGTACTTC
clone_size: once; v_call: TRBV2; d_call: TRBD1; j_call: TRBJ2-1; cdr3_aa: CASSGRDRPYNEQFF; cdr3_nt: TGTGCCAGCAGTGGAAGGGACAGGCCCTACAATGAGCAGTTCTTC
clone_size: -; v_call: TRBV6-5; d_call: -; j_call: TRBJ1-4; cdr3_aa: CASSYSGGTTNEKLFF; cdr3_nt: TGTGCCAGCAGTTACTCCGGGGGGACAACTAATGAAAAACTGTTTTTT
clone_size: -; v_call: TRBV7-3; d_call: -; j_call: TRBJ2-3; cdr3_aa: CASSWAALGDTQYF; cdr3_nt: TGTGCCAGCAGCTGGGCCGCCCTGGGGGATACGCAGTATTTT
clone_size: few; v_call: TRBV23-1; d_call: TRBD1; j_call: TRBJ2-7; cdr3_aa: CASSQSQQGTSYEQYF; cdr3_nt: TGCGCCAGCAGTCAATCTCAACAGGGGACAAGTTACGAGCAGTACTTC
clone_size: -; v_call: TRBV29-1; d_call: -; j_call: TRBJ1-5; cdr3_aa: CSVEDRDSNQPQHF; cdr3_nt: TGCAGCGTTGAAGACAGGGACAGCAATCAGCCCCAGCATTTT
clone_size: many; v_call: TRBV10-3; d_call: -; j_call: TRBJ2-7; cdr3_aa: CAISESDSSYEQYF; cdr3_nt: TGTGCCATCAGTGAGTCGGACAGCTCCTACGAGCAGTACTTC
clone_size: once; v_call: TRBV29-1; d_call: -; j_call: TRBJ1-2; cdr3_aa: CSVDGVRGANYGYTF; cdr3_nt: TGCAGCGTTGATGGGGTGCGGGGCGCGAACTATGGCTACACCTTC
clone_size: -; v_call: TRBV6-5; d_call: -; j_call: TRBJ2-5; cdr3_aa: CASSSLPWAPVAQYF; cdr3_nt: TGTGCCAGCAGCTCCCTTCCCTGGGCGCCTGTGGCCCAGTACTTC
clone_size: -; v_call: TRBV30; d_call: TRBD1; j_call: TRBJ2-2; cdr3_aa: CALIRDRAEENTGELFF; cdr3_nt: TGTGCCCTTATCCGGGACAGGGCCGAGGAAAACACCGGGGAGCTGTTTTTT
clone_size: few; v_call: TRBV14; d_call: -; j_call: TRBJ2-1; cdr3_aa: CASSPLGRGEQFF; cdr3_nt: TGTGCCAGCAGCCCTTTAGGTCGTGGGGAGCAGTTCTTC
clone_size: -; v_call: TRBV12-5; d_call: -; j_call: TRBJ2-1; cdr3_aa: CASGGPREEQFF; cdr3_nt: TGTGCTAGTGGTGGCCCGAGGGAGGAGCAGTTCTTC
clone_size: -; v_call: TRBV6-5; d_call: -; j_call: TRBJ1-5; cdr3_aa: CASSYTPGPQPQHF; cdr3_nt: TGTGCCAGCAGTTACACCCCGGGTCCGCAGCCCCAGCATTTT
clone_size: -; v_call: TRBV18; d_call: -; j_call: TRBJ1-5; cdr3_aa: CASSLEANQPQHF; cdr3_nt: TGTGCCAGCTCTTTAGAGGCCAATCAGCCCCAGCATTTT
clone_size: -; v_call: TRBV6-4; d_call: TRBD2; j_call: TRBJ2-3; cdr3_aa: CASSDSSGGSTDTQYF; cdr3_nt: TGTGCCAGCAGTGACTCAAGCGGGGGTAGCACAGATACGCAGTATTTT
clone_size: -; v_call: TRBV27; d_call: -; j_call: TRBJ1-2; cdr3_aa: CASSARQDHYGYTF; cdr3_nt: TGTGCCAGCAGTGCACGACAGGACCACTATGGCTACACCTTC
clone_size: -; v_call: TRBV13; d_call: TRBD1; j_call: TRBJ2-5; cdr3_aa: CASSSRGTDQETQYF; cdr3_nt: TGTGCCAGCAGCTCCAGGGGGACCGACCAAGAGACCCAGTACTTC
clone_size: -; v_call: TRBV30; d_call: -; j_call: TRBJ2-7; cdr3_aa: CAWCTGTVGGQYF; cdr3_nt: TGTGCCTGGTGCACCGGGACGGTGGGCGGGCAGTACTTC
clone_size: -; v_call: TRBV27; d_call: -; j_call: TRBJ2-6; cdr3_aa: CASLGPGANVLTF; cdr3_nt: TGTGCCAGCCTCGGCCCTGGGGCCAACGTCCTGACTTTC
clone_size: -; v_call: TRBV5-6; d_call: -; j_call: TRBJ1-5; cdr3_aa: CASSLGVQGLGQPQHF; cdr3_nt: TGTGCCAGCAGCTTGGGGGTACAAGGGCTCGGGCAGCCCCAGCATTTT
clone_size: -; v_call: TRBV6-1; d_call: -; j_call: TRBJ2-1; cdr3_aa: CASSVDPSSYNEQFF; cdr3_nt: TGTGCCAGCAGCGTGGACCCGAGCTCCTACAATGAGCAGTTCTTC